These 27 T cell receptor beta chains share one sample of origin, sequenced in a study of control samples from healthy donors and cancer patients. The protocol was immunoSEQ multiplex PCR, while the TCRdb copy is restricted to in-frame clones and leaves out a portion. The sample carries about 120,000 clones, approximately 90% recorded once. The sequencing input was PBMCs. The origin of the receptors is a woman in her 50s with colorectal cancer.

The V gene is TRBV5-4, the J gene TRBJ1-2, with TRBD1 identical over 7 bases. J lost 7 bases, V lost 4 bases, and 16 bases had no gene match. This CDR3 comprises 16 residues. Germline values: CDR1 SGHNT, CDR2 YYREEE (reference sequence). The CDR3 nucleotides are TGTGCCAGCAGCCGAAGCGGAGGGGGCGCCGAGTCTGGCTACACCTTC. This sequence encodes CASSRSGGGAESGYTF. Together with reference TRBV5-4 and TRBJ1-2, the CDR3 gives the full variable domain: ETGVTQSPTHLIKTRGQQVTLRCSSQSGHNTVSWYQQALGQGPQFIFQYYREEENGRGNFPPRFSGLQFPNYSSELNVNALELDDSALYLCASSRSGGGAESGYTFGSGTRLTVV.

CDR3 nucleotide sequence: TGTGCCAGTGGAAGAGGGACTAGCGGGGAATACAATGAGCAGTTCTTC. It translates to CASGRGTSGEYNEQFF. The chain uses TRBV19 and TRBJ2-1, with 13 bases aligning to TRBD2. Losses at the gene ends were 8 bases for V and 4 bases for J; bases not matched to a gene: 8. Germline CDR1 and CDR2: LNHDA and SQIVND (reference sequence). This CDR3 is 16 amino acids long.

V gene TRBV18 combines with J gene TRBJ1-4; D ambiguous. V was cut by 2 bases and J by 3 bases, with 10 bases left in between. CDR3 length equals 15 residues. Germline assignment: CDR1 KGHSH and CDR2 LQKENI. This CDR3 is CASSPEALANEKLFF. The CDR3, as DNA: TGTGCCAGCTCACCAGAGGCGCTGGCTAATGAAAAACTGTTTTTT.

This sequence joins TRBV6-5 and TRBJ2-7; TRBD1 matches at 7 bases. Germline V gene lookup returns CDR1 MNHEY and CDR2 SVGAGI. The CDR3 runs 13 residues. Trimming removed 6 bases from V and 3 bases from J; junction bases left unmatched: 5. This chain's CDR3 is CASRPGQLYEQYF. Written as DNA, the CDR3 is TGTGCCAGCAGGCCGGGACAGCTCTACGAGCAGTACTTC.

This sequence joins TRBV27 and TRBJ1-2; maybe TRBD1 (5 bases). Germline V lookup: CDR1 MNHEY, CDR2 SMNVEV (reference sequence). The CDR3 runs to 15 residues. The germline V and J ends were trimmed by 0 bases and 2 bases, with 10 bases remaining between them. The CDR3, as DNA: TGTGCCAGCAGTTTATCCGGTGGGGGGAACTATGGCTACACCTTC. This encodes CASSLSGGGNYGYTF.

The rearrangement joins TRBV5-1 to TRBJ2-3, with 7 nucleotides matching TRBD1. The CDR3 extends over 15 amino acids. CDR1 and CDR2 from the germline V gene are SGHRS and YFSETQ. J was trimmed by 1 base and V by 0 bases; bases with no gene match: 2. DNA of the CDR3: TGCGCCAGCAGCTTGGGGGGACAGCGCACAGATACGCAGTATTTT. This codes for CASSLGGQRTDTQYF.

This clone has more than one count but fewer than ten. The genes are TRBV5-1 and TRBJ1-1; no clear D gene. This CDR3 has 16 residues. Germline CDR1 and CDR2: SGHRS and YFSETQ. The germline V and J ends were trimmed by 6 bases and 3 bases, with 21 bases remaining between them. CDR3 in DNA: TGCGCCAGCACTCGTCTTCGGGCCCAAGGTGACACTGAAGCTTTCTTT. Encoded protein: CASTRLRAQGDTEAFF. The full variable domain, rest sourced from reference TRBV5-1 and TRBJ1-1, is KAGVTQTPRYLIKTRGQQVTLSCSPISGHRSVSWYQQTPGQGLQFLFEYFSETQRNKGNFPGRFSGRQFSNSRSEMNVSTLELGDSALYLCASTRLRAQGDTEAFFGQGTRLTVV.

V usage is TRBV28 and J usage is TRBJ2-6; 10 bases are shared with TRBD1. V was clipped by 6 bases and J by 0 bases; unmatched bases: 2. Germline values: CDR1 MDHEN, CDR2 SYDVKM. The CDR3 loop spans 16 amino acids. The CDR3 DNA reads as TGTGCCAGCAGGACAGGGGGCGTCTCTGGGGCCAACGTCCTGACTTTC. Its protein is CASRTGGVSGANVLTF.

The V and J genes are TRBV7-2 and TRBJ2-3; D uncertain. V lost 4 bases and J 3 bases, leaving 14 bases between the germline ends. The CDR3 totals 15 residues. Per germline, CDR1 SGHTA and CDR2 FQGNSA. The CDR3 sequence: CASSSPRAITDTQYF. For the CDR3, the DNA is TGTGCCAGCAGCTCCCCTCGGGCTATAACAGATACGCAGTATTTT.

This chain links TRBV6-5 with TRBJ2-6; the D is unclear. Germline CDR1 MNHEY, CDR2 SVGAGI. The V end lost 2 bases, the J end lost 0 bases, and 5 bases lay between the germline ends. This CDR3 comprises 15 residues. The CDR3 DNA reads TGTGCCAGCAGTTACCTCCGCTCTGGGGCCAACGTCCTGACTTTC. It is translated as CASSYLRSGANVLTF.

This sequence joins TRBV24-1 and TRBJ2-1; the match to TRBD2 covers 11 bases. Germline V lookup: CDR1 KGHDR, CDR2 SFDVKD. The CDR3 contains 15 residues. V trimming: 5 bases; J trimming: 8 bases; junction bases outside the gene matches: 7. The CDR3 protein is CATSGTSGGADEQFF. DNA for the CDR3: TGTGCCACCAGTGGAACTAGCGGGGGCGCGGATGAGCAGTTCTTC.

This clone was counted between two and nine times. The V and J genes are TRBV2 and TRBJ2-2, with 14 nucleotides matching TRBD2. The CDR3 has 15 residues. CDR1 is SNHLY and CDR2 is FYNNEI in the germline V gene. Unmatched junction bases numbered 6, after V lost 8 bases and J lost 7 bases. For the CDR3, the DNA is TGTGCCAGCCGGGGACTAGCGGGGGCGGACGGGGAGCTGTTTTTT. This codes for CASRGLAGADGELFF.

V and J are TRBV15 and TRBJ2-7; 8 nucleotides align to TRBD1. Per the germline V gene, CDR1 is LNHNV and CDR2 is YYDKDF (reference sequence). The V segment lost 0 bases and the J segment 2 bases; nucleotides outside the gene matches: 6. CDR3 length equals 16 residues. In DNA, the CDR3 is TGTGCCACCAGCAGAGATTTGGACAGGGACCCCTACGAGCAGTACTTC. It encodes CATSRDLDRDPYEQYF.

This chain connects TRBV7-3 to TRBJ2-1; 9 nucleotides align to TRBD2. This CDR3 contains 16 residues. The V segment lost 5 bases and the J segment 8 bases; nucleotides outside the gene matches: 13. Germline V gene sequence: CDR1 SGHTA, CDR2 FQGTGA. CDR3 amino acids: CASSPRVSGSMDEQFF. The CDR3 nucleotides read TGTGCCAGCAGCCCCCGCGTTAGCGGGAGTATGGATGAGCAGTTCTTC.

The rearrangement uses TRBV12-5 and TRBJ1-2; D may be TRBD1 (6 bases). CDR1 is LGHNT, CDR2 FRNRAP, per germline. There are 14 residues in the CDR3. The V and J ends lost 6 bases and 4 bases respectively, with 15 bases between them. CDR3 coding DNA: TGTGCTAGTGGGGGGCCGACAGGCTTCTATGGCTACACCTTC. Translation: CASGGPTGFYGYTF. The full variable domain, with the rest looked up from reference TRBV12-5 and TRBJ1-2, is DARVTQTPRHKVTEMGQEVTMRCQPILGHNTVFWYRQTMMQGLELLAYFRNRAPLDDSGMPKDRFSAEMPDATLATLKIQPSEPRDSAVYFCASGGPTGFYGYTFGSGTRLTVV.

The rearrangement links TRBV28 to TRBJ2-3; tentative D call: TRBD2 (5 bases). Per germline, CDR1 MDHEN and CDR2 SYDVKM. The CDR3 is 13 residues long. The V end lost 5 bases, the J end lost 6 bases, and 12 bases lay between the germline ends. In DNA form, the CDR3 reads TGTGCCAGCAGTCCAAGGTCGGGGGATACGCAGTATTTT. Its translation is CASSPRSGDTQYF.

This clone was counted only a few times. This rearrangement joins TRBV10-1 to TRBJ1-6; D is possibly TRBD1 (5 bases). Germline V gives CDR1 WNHNN, CDR2 SYGVQD (reference sequence). The V end was cut by 4 bases, the J end by 10 bases, with 11 bases between. This CDR3 is built from 13 residues. The CDR3: CASSGGKGSPLHF. The CDR3 DNA reads TGCGCCAGCAGTGGGGGGAAAGGATCACCCCTCCACTTT.

This clone was detected a few times. The chain's CDR3 is CASSPRQTGYGYTF. The CDR3 DNA reads as TGTGCCAGCAGCCCCAGACAGACGGGGTATGGCTACACCTTC. This chain connects TRBV27 to TRBJ1-2, with D perhaps TRBD1 (5 bases). The CDR3 sequence is 14 residues long. The V end lost 6 bases, the J end lost 5 bases, and 16 bases lay between the germline ends. From germline, CDR1 is MNHEY and CDR2 SMNVEV (reference sequence).

The J gene is TRBJ1-2, the V gene TRBV27; TRBD1 agrees at 8 bases. V trimming: 5 bases; J trimming: 2 bases; junction bases outside the gene matches: 10. This CDR3 is built from 16 residues. Germline CDR1 MNHEY, CDR2 SMNVEV (reference sequence). CDR3 loop: CASSPDDRGGNYGYTF. In DNA, the CDR3 is TGTGCCAGCAGTCCAGACGACAGGGGAGGAAACTATGGCTACACCTTC.

The chain joins TRBV4-1 to TRBJ1-1; perhaps TRBD1 as D (6 bases). The germline gives CDR1 MGHRA, CDR2 YSYEKL. The V and J ends lost 0 bases and 1 base respectively, with 18 bases between them. The CDR3 runs to 18 residues. The CDR3 region has the DNA TGCGCCAGCAGCCAAGATAAAAGGGGGGCGGGAGGGAACACTGAAGCTTTCTTT. It translates to CASSQDKRGAGGNTEAFF.

In its sample, this clone was seen once. The V and J genes are TRBV13 and TRBJ2-7, with 9 bases that match TRBD2. CDR1 is PRHDT, CDR2 FYEKMQ, per germline (reference sequence). The CDR3 length is 14 residues. V lost 5 bases to trimming and J lost 3 bases; unmatched junction nucleotides: 5. CDR3 bases: TGTGCCAGCAGCCTTAGCGGGAGAGGCTACGAGCAGTACTTC. This encodes CASSLSGRGYEQYF.

The chain recombines TRBV7-2 with TRBJ1-4; the D is unclear. This CDR3 region has 14 residues. Looked up from germline, CDR1 is SGHTA and CDR2 is FQGNSA. Trimming took off 1 base at V and 8 bases at J, with 11 bases between the two ends. The CDR3 bases are TGTGCCAGCAGCTTAGGGCAGCCTGGCGAAAAACTGTTTTTT. Translating it yields CASSLGQPGEKLFF.

J is TRBJ2-5 and V is TRBV29-1, with D perhaps matching TRBD2 (5 bases). The CDR3 consists of 13 residues. Germline CDR1 SQVTM, CDR2 ANQGSEA. Deletions cut 5 bases from V and 5 bases from J, with 15 bases between. DNA of the CDR3: TGCAGCGTTTTGGACCGGACTGGTGAGACCCAGTACTTC. Amino acid sequence: CSVLDRTGETQYF.

The chain joins TRBV27 to TRBJ1-1; D gene uncertain. Germline V gene data show CDR1 as MNHEY and CDR2 as SMNVEV (reference sequence). This CDR3 region has 13 residues. Trimming cost V 4 bases and J 1 base, with 7 bases left between them. CDR3 amino acids: CASSWTWNTEAFF. CDR3 bases: TGTGCCAGCAGTTGGACCTGGAACACTGAAGCTTTCTTT.

The genes are TRBV15 and TRBJ2-3; D is uncertain. The CDR3 spans 12 residues. Trimming cost V 5 bases and J 9 bases, with 12 bases left between them. CDR1 is LNHNV and CDR2 is YYDKDF in the germline V gene (reference sequence). CDR3 residues: CATSLQYPTQYF. Here the CDR3 DNA reads TGTGCCACCAGCCTCCAATATCCCACGCAGTATTTT. Full variable domain (rest looked up from reference TRBV15 and TRBJ2-3): DAMVIQNPRYQVTQFGKPVTLSCSQTLNHNVMYWYQQKSSQAPKLLFHYYDKDFNNEADTPDNFQSRRPNTSFCFLDIRSPGLGDTAMYLCATSLQYPTQYFGPGTRLTVL.

The chain uses TRBV7-9 and TRBJ2-3, with 7 bases fitting TRBD1. The CDR3 length is 16 residues. Per germline, CDR1 SEHNR and CDR2 FQNEAQ (reference sequence). The J segment lost 3 bases and the V segment lost 5 bases, leaving 11 bases of the junction unmatched. CDR3 DNA sequence: TGTGCCAGCAGCGGACGAGAGGGGGCTAGGACAGATACGCAGTATTTT. Translating gives CASSGREGARTDTQYF.

This rearrangement joins TRBV7-6 to TRBJ1-5; D is perhaps TRBD1 (6 bases). Germline values: CDR1 SGHVS, CDR2 FNYEAQ. Deletions cut 5 bases from V and 6 bases from J, with 17 bases between. The CDR3 has 15 residues. CDR3 bases: TGTGCCAGCAGCCCAGAACAGGGAGCGGGTCAGCCCCAGCATTTT. It yields the protein CASSPEQGAGQPQHF.